A selection of T cell receptor beta chains follows, all from one sample in a study of T cell responses to AZD1222 COVID-19 vaccine. Generated by immunoSEQ multiplex PCR, the TCRdb table keeps only in-frame clones and is missing some. The sample contains under 150,000 clones, approximately 88% of which appear only once. Sample: peripheral blood, taken 28 days after the second AZD1222 dose. The source is an adult who received the AZD1222 COVID-19 vaccine. Each CDR3 is given with its conserved first and last residue. Fields, in order: D gene, V gene, J gene, clone size, CDR3 protein, CDR3 DNA. The D gene is left open where the match is weak. Rows may omit the clone size; those that give it use once, few, many or a size class.

>TRBD1|TRBV19|TRBJ1-5|.
CASSSTGGQGSNQPQHF
TGTGCCAGTAGTTCGACAGGGGGCCAGGGGAGCAATCAGCCCCAGCATTTT
>TRBD1|TRBV3-1/TRBV3-2|TRBJ2-3|.
CASRGTDRGETQYF
TGTGCCAGCAGAGGAACGGACAGGGGAGAAACGCAGTATTTT
>TRBD2|TRBV4-1|TRBJ2-5|.
CASSQEPGGLAGLQETQYF
TGCGCCAGCAGCCAAGAGCCGGGAGGGCTAGCGGGGCTCCAAGAGACCCAGTACTTC
>.|TRBV4-3|TRBJ2-7|.
CASSQAADYEQYF
TGCGCCAGCAGCCAAGCGGCAGACTACGAGCAGTACTTC
>TRBD2|TRBV2|TRBJ2-1|.
CASRDSGGPYNEQFF
TGTGCCAGCAGAGATAGCGGGGGGCCCTACAATGAGCAGTTCTTC
>.|TRBV21-1|TRBJ2-1|.
CASSKVQGRSLQNEQFF
TGTGCCAGCAGCAAAGTCCAGGGACGGAGCCTGCAGAATGAGCAGTTCTTC
>TRBD1|TRBV4-3|TRBJ2-5|few
CASSQDHRTGRETQYF
TGCGCCAGCAGCCAGGACCATAGGACAGGGCGAGAGACCCAGTACTTC
>.|TRBV5-5|TRBJ1-2|once
CASSFGISDGYTF
TGTGCCAGCAGCTTCGGGATTTCGGATGGCTACACCTTC
>.|TRBV7-3|TRBJ1-1|.
CASSLTGTALGLNTEAFF
TGTGCCAGCAGCTTAACCGGGACGGCCCTAGGGTTGAACACTGAAGCTTTCTTT
>.|TRBV5-1|TRBJ2-2|few
CASSYANTGELFF
TGCGCCTCGTCGTATGCGAACACCGGGGAGCTGTTTTTT
>.|TRBV19|TRBJ1-2|.
CASSMHGNYGYTF
TGTGCCAGTAGTATGCACGGAAACTATGGCTACACCTTC
>.|TRBV10-3|TRBJ1-1|.
CAISESGGLTEAFF
TGTGCCATCAGTGAGTCAGGGGGGTTGACTGAAGCTTTCTTT
>TRBD1|TRBV3-1/TRBV3-2|TRBJ2-3|once
CASSQGQGLDTQYF
TGTGCCAGCAGCCAAGGACAGGGTCTAGATACGCAGTATTTT
>.|TRBV14|TRBJ1-3|.
CASSQGGNTIYF
TGTGCCAGCAGCCAAGGTGGAAACACCATATATTTT
>TRBD1|TRBV4-2|TRBJ1-2|.
CASSLETGTGNYGYTF
TGTGCCAGCAGCCTAGAAACCGGGACAGGGAACTATGGCTACACCTTC
>TRBD2|TRBV7-2|TRBJ2-7|.
CASSASGKSGGRSYEQYF
TGTGCCAGCAGCGCTAGTGGGAAGAGCGGGGGAAGGTCCTACGAGCAGTACTTC
>.|TRBV19|TRBJ1-1|.
CASPKRGSRAFF
TGTGCCAGTCCCAAGAGGGGGTCCAGGGCTTTCTTT
>.|TRBV5-1|TRBJ1-3|.
CASTDGNTIYF
TGCGCCAGCACAGACGGAAACACCATATATTTT
>TRBD1|TRBV10-3|TRBJ1-4|.
CAISEGGSGEKLFF
TGTGCCATCAGTGAAGGGGGCTCTGGAGAAAAACTGTTTTTT
>.|TRBV28|TRBJ2-2|.
CASSNFRQATGELFF
TGTGCCAGCAGTAACTTCAGACAGGCCACCGGGGAGCTGTTTTTT
>TRBD1|TRBV18|TRBJ2-5|.
CASSPPDTGQGKTQYF
TGTGCCAGCTCACCACCCGACACCGGACAGGGAAAGACCCAGTACTTC
>.|TRBV14|TRBJ1-2|.
CASSPPAVIIYGYTF
TGTGCCAGCAGCCCCCCGGCAGTCATTATCTATGGCTACACCTTC
>TRBD1|TRBV9|TRBJ1-2|.
CASSKNPGQGARGYTF
TGTGCCAGCAGCAAAAACCCGGGACAGGGGGCGCGGGGCTACACCTTC